Sequencing of this T cell receptor (beta chain) was carried out in a study of cytomegalovirus exposure and HLA in healthy donors. Worth noting for this clone: Its antigen remains unknown.

The primer mix had 60 Vbeta and 13 Jbeta primers. Data came from immunoSEQ multiplex PCR; TCRdb stores just in-frame clones and leaves some out. The sample data list about 53,000 clones. General study points: Sequencing had likely introduced a cluster of highly shared sequence variants as an artifact. Analysis was performed later, and it showed HLA-associated TCR beta chains to be more clonally expanded than equally common others. The study recorded some 160 TCR beta chains that were cytomegalovirus-associated.

The CDR3 has 15 residues. Germline CDR1 and CDR2: MRHNA and SNTAGT. Trimming at V came to 0 bases and at J to 6 bases, leaving 4 bases not matched to a gene. This receptor was obtained from a young woman in good health and CMV-seronegative. The rearrangement uses TRBV6-4 and TRBJ2-2; 7 nucleotides line up with TRBD2. The sample taken for sequencing was PBMCs. DNA of the CDR3: TGTGCCAGCAGTGACTCGGAGCGGGACTCCGGGGAGCTGTTTTTT. Its protein product is CASSDSERDSGELFF.